A single sample is the source of the 25 T cell receptor beta chains below, sequenced in a study of CD8 T cells in ankylosing spondylitis (dated by TCRdb to about 2017). To prepare the library, 5' RACE was applied. The instrument was an Illumina HiSeq 2500. The public reads were reprocessed in TCRdb via fastp at Q25 and MiXCR, keeping in-frame beta chains. Each record represents a unique CDR3 protein, reported with the most common genes and DNA among its rows. This sample gives 650,000 to 800,000 distinct CDR3 sequences in total; around 19% of them show up just once. The ten largest clones capture over 15% of the sample. What these receptors recognize is not known. Points the paper makes about the study in general: Blood from ankylosing spondylitis patients appeared to be characterized by a TCR beta motif made up of seven or eight highly homologous amino acid variants.

Sequenced material: blood, either unsorted or a sorted T cell fraction (not recorded which). All receptors derive from a male donor with ankylosing spondylitis.

The chain joins TRBV9 to TRBJ2-7; D is unclear. Germline CDR1 reads SGDLS; CDR2 reads YYNGEE. V was clipped by 1 base and J by 7 bases, with 21 bases between them. The CDR3 extends over 16 amino acids. The CDR3 DNA sequence: TGTGCCAGCAGCGTAAGGTCGGTGACGGTCCCTAGTGAGCAGTACTTC. Protein product: CASSVRSVTVPSEQYF.

The chain has TRBV3-1 and TRBJ2-3, with 8 bases matching TRBD2. Trimming at V came to 0 bases and at J to 2 bases, leaving 7 bases not matched to a gene. There are 17 residues in the CDR3. The germline V gene encodes CDR1 LGHDT and CDR2 YNNKEL (reference sequence). The CDR3 coding sequence is TGTGCCAGCAGCCAAGATCGGGCGGGGGGTTTCACAGATACGCAGTATTTT. This translates into CASSQDRAGGFTDTQYF.

Only a few counts were recorded for this clonotype. V and J are TRBV20-1 and TRBJ1-1; 9 bases are shared with TRBD1. This CDR3 spans 18 amino acids. Trimming removed 3 bases from V and 4 bases from J; junction bases left unmatched: 18. The germline V gene encodes CDR1 DFQATT and CDR2 SNEGSKA (reference sequence). The CDR3 reads CSASSNPGQGDSGTEAFF. CDR3 nucleotide sequence: TGCAGTGCTAGTTCAAACCCGGGACAGGGCGATTCAGGCACTGAAGCTTTCTTT.

This clonotype was recorded at least ten times. The chain has TRBV7-9 and TRBJ1-2, with TRBD1 matching over 7 bases. This CDR3 has 16 amino acids. CDR1 is SEHNR and CDR2 is FQNEAQ in the germline V gene (reference sequence). V lost 5 bases, J lost 4 bases, and 13 bases stayed unmatched. For the CDR3, the DNA is TGTGCCAGCAGCCCCACAGGGGCACCCGGGGGCTATGGCTACACCTTC. Encoded protein: CASSPTGAPGGYGYTF.

This clonotype was recorded once. The gene calls are TRBV3-1 and TRBJ1-1; TRBD1 agrees at 8 bases. The length of the CDR3 is 14 residues. CDR1 is LGHDT and CDR2 is YNNKEL in the germline V gene (reference sequence). After removal of 4 bases from V and 5 bases from J, the junction contained 6 bases not matched to a gene. The CDR3 reads CASSLRQGKTEAFF. DNA for the CDR3: TGTGCCAGCAGCCTTAGACAGGGGAAGACTGAAGCTTTCTTT.

The chain recombines TRBV27 with TRBJ1-2; 8 bases align to TRBD1. Germline V CDR1 and CDR2: MNHEY, SMNVEV (reference sequence). The CDR3 has 15 amino acids. Trimming cost V 5 bases and J 8 bases; bases outside gene matches: 13. The CDR3 DNA reads TGTGCCAGCAGTACGACAGGGGCCGCTGGTTTGGGCTACACCTTC. Residues: CASSTTGAAGLGYTF.

This rearrangement joins TRBV6-1 to TRBJ1-4; possibly TRBD1 for D (5 bases). The germline gives CDR1 MNHNS, CDR2 SASEGT. The V end lost 6 bases, the J end lost 8 bases, and 16 bases lay between the germline ends. This CDR3 has 14 residues. CDR3 DNA sequence: TGTGCCAGCAGCTCGGGGGGATCTGGGGAAAAACTGTTTTTT. Its protein is CASSSGGSGEKLFF.

This clonotype was detected a few times. The rearrangement joins TRBV4-1 to TRBJ2-1, with 7 nucleotides matching TRBD2. V was pared by 0 bases and J by 0 bases, with 8 bases of the junction left unmatched. CDR1 and CDR2 (germline): MGHRA, YSYEKL. The CDR3 has 18 amino acids. This chain's CDR3 is CASSQETPSGASYNEQFF. The CDR3 nucleotides are TGCGCCAGCAGCCAAGAGACACCCAGCGGGGCCTCCTACAATGAGCAGTTCTTC.

This clonotype came up a few times. The chain is built from TRBV12-3 or TRBV12-4 and TRBJ1-2; D is uncertain. The CDR3 is 15 residues long. V was clipped by 5 bases and J by 7 bases, with 20 bases between them. For the CDR3, the DNA is TGTGCCAGCAGTCCTACCCCTAAGGAGGCGGTTGGCTACACCTTC. Translation: CASSPTPKEAVGYTF.

The rearrangement uses TRBV12-3 or TRBV12-4 and TRBJ2-1; 10 positions match TRBD2. This CDR3 has 16 residues. The V segment lost 6 bases and the J segment 4 bases; nucleotides outside the gene matches: 9. CDR3 DNA sequence: TGTGCCAGCAGGCCCCGAGCGGGAGGGATGTACAATGAGCAGTTCTTC. It codes for CASRPRAGGMYNEQFF.

This clonotype occurred a few times. The chain links TRBV20-1 to TRBJ2-6; TRBD1 matches 7 bases. Germline-derived CDR1 and CDR2 are DFQATT and SNEGSKA (reference sequence). V dropped 4 bases and J dropped 0; count of bases not matched to a gene: 15. The CDR3 runs 19 residues. For the CDR3, the DNA is TGCAGTGCTAACCAGAGAAGGGGGCCCGAAAGCTCTGGGGCCAACGTCCTGACTTTC. Its translation is CSANQRRGPESSGANVLTF.

This clonotype was detected only a few times. The rearrangement uses TRBV5-6 and TRBJ1-2; D not certain. Germline lookup yields CDR1 SGHDT and CDR2 YYEEEE. The CDR3 has 14 residues. Trimming pared 5 bases from V and 0 bases from J, leaving 11 bases between. The CDR3 loop reads CASRSPRSNYGYTF. Written as DNA, the CDR3 is TGTGCCAGCAGGTCGCCGCGGTCTAACTATGGCTACACCTTC.

As DNA, the CDR3 is TGCAGTGCTTGGCCTATGGCGCGGACCGGGGAGCTGTTTTTT. It codes for CSAWPMARTGELFF. The chain uses TRBV20-1 and TRBJ2-2; D is ambiguous. This CDR3 region has 14 residues. The V gene lost 5 bases and the J gene lost 5 bases, with 15 bases spanning the gap. Germline CDR1 is DFQATT and CDR2 is SNEGSKA (reference sequence).

V usage is TRBV20-1 and J usage is TRBJ2-7; 9 positions agree with TRBD2. The CDR3 length is 15 residues. The germline V gene encodes CDR1 DFQATT and CDR2 SNEGSKA (reference sequence). J gave up 0 bases and V 4 bases, and 7 bases lay outside the gene matches. CDR3 residues: CSATSGIESSYEQYF. DNA for the CDR3: TGCAGTGCTACTAGCGGGATTGAGAGCTCCTACGAGCAGTACTTC.

This chain uses TRBV13 with TRBJ2-7; no firm D call. Germline V CDR1 and CDR2: PRHDT, FYEKMQ (reference sequence). Trimming removed 5 bases from V and 2 bases from J, with 16 bases in between. This CDR3 spans 15 amino acids. This CDR3 reads CASSLSGFGTYEQYF. The CDR3 region has the DNA TGTGCCAGCAGCCTCAGTGGGTTCGGTACCTACGAGCAGTACTTC.

The table lists this clonotype with a few counts. The chain links TRBV5-1 to TRBJ2-7, with 9 nucleotides matching TRBD1. Germline V gene lookup returns CDR1 SGHRS and CDR2 YFSETQ. This CDR3 is built from 17 residues. V was clipped by 0 bases and J by 5 bases; unmatched bases: 12. CDR3 region: CASSLGHLSGQGNEQYF. CDR3 in DNA: TGCGCCAGCAGCTTGGGTCACCTATCGGGACAGGGAAACGAGCAGTACTTC.

Only a few counts were recorded for this clonotype. The genes are TRBV3-1 and TRBJ2-7, with 8 bases aligning to TRBD2. This CDR3 has 14 amino acids. Per the germline V gene, CDR1 is LGHDT and CDR2 is YNNKEL (reference sequence). Trimming removed 4 bases from V and 0 bases from J; junction bases left unmatched: 2. CDR3 sequence: CASSRREVSYEQYF. CDR3 nucleotides: TGTGCCAGCAGCCGGCGGGAGGTCTCCTACGAGCAGTACTTC.

This clonotype appeared a few times. This chain links TRBV4-1 with TRBJ2-1; 12 nucleotides line up with TRBD2. This CDR3 spans 17 amino acids. Germline V CDR1 and CDR2: MGHRA, YSYEKL. With V trimmed by 1 base and J by 10 bases, 11 bases remained unmatched. CDR3 in amino acids: CASSQGRSSGRAGEQFF. CDR3 coding DNA: TGCGCCAGCAGCCAAGGGCGGTCTAGCGGGAGGGCCGGGGAGCAGTTCTTC.

This clonotype was detected a few times. The chain employs TRBV5-1 and TRBJ2-7; D may match TRBD1 or TRBD2 (5 bases each). The CDR3 totals 16 residues. Germline V gene lookup returns CDR1 SGHRS and CDR2 YFSETQ. Between the trimmed V and J ends, which lost 0 bases and 2 bases, there was a span of 15 bases. In DNA, the CDR3 is TGCGCCAGCAGCTTGGAGCCAGGGACCTCTACCTACGAGCAGTACTTC. Protein: CASSLEPGTSTYEQYF.

The chain couples TRBV12-3 or TRBV12-4 to TRBJ1-2, with a tentative D call TRBD1 (6 bases). This CDR3 has 13 residues. Trimming stripped 5 bases from V and 8 bases from J, with 15 bases between. CDR3 amino acids: CASSPQGSDGYTF. DNA of the CDR3: TGTGCCAGCAGTCCGCAGGGGTCGGACGGCTACACCTTC.

The chain uses TRBV20-1 and TRBJ2-2, with D hard to call. The CDR3 runs 14 residues. The V end lost 3 bases, the J end lost 1 base, and 9 bases lay between the germline ends. CDR1 is DFQATT, CDR2 SNEGSKA, per germline (reference sequence). CDR3 loop: CSASDGRNTGELFF. DNA of the CDR3: TGCAGTGCTAGTGACGGGCGGAACACCGGGGAGCTGTTTTTT.

V and J are TRBV15 and TRBJ2-4; 8 nucleotides line up with TRBD1. The V segment lost 0 bases and the J segment 7 bases; nucleotides outside the gene matches: 8. This CDR3 is 16 amino acids long. From germline, CDR1 is LNHNV and CDR2 YYDKDF (reference sequence). DNA for the CDR3: TGTGCCACCAGCAGAGATTCTGGACAGGGTACGAACATTCAGTACTTC. It specifies CATSRDSGQGTNIQYF.

The V call is TRBV7-9, the J call TRBJ2-1, with TRBD2 matching over 12 bases. This CDR3 contains 15 residues. J was trimmed by 6 bases and V by 4 bases; bases with no gene match: 4. CDR1 and CDR2 (germline): SEHNR, FQNEAQ (reference sequence). CDR3 in amino acids: CASSSLAGGTNEQFF. The CDR3 bases are TGTGCCAGCAGCTCTCTAGCGGGGGGGACCAATGAGCAGTTCTTC.

The genes are TRBV30 and TRBJ2-3; D uncertain. Germline CDR1 reads GTSNPN; CDR2 reads SVGIG (reference sequence). V gave up 1 base and J gave up 0 bases, with 11 bases separating them. This CDR3 contains 15 residues. CDR3 residues: CAWSAGTPSTDTQYF. CDR3 DNA: TGTGCCTGGAGTGCCGGAACTCCTAGCACAGATACGCAGTATTTT.

This clonotype has a handful of counts. The chain is built from TRBV4-1 and TRBJ1-2; 12 bases are a match to TRBD1. The CDR3 consists of 19 residues. Looked up from germline, CDR1 is MGHRA and CDR2 is YSYEKL. The ends lost 4 bases at V and 1 base at J; junction bases unmatched: 13. The CDR3 DNA reads TGCGCCAGCAGCCCCCAGGGGCCCGGGACAGGGGGCATTAACTATGGCTACACCTTC. Translating it yields CASSPQGPGTGGINYGYTF.